The next 19 T cell receptor beta chains were all read from a single sample in a study. TCRdb processed the RT-PCR reads anew with MiXCR; each CDR3 protein has one entry. In the table there are around 700,000 distinct CDR3 sequences, 14% of which are singletons. Sequencing was carried out using memory CD4+ T cells from blood. The receptors here all came from a female donor in good health, serving as a healthy control.

The chain links TRBV5-1 to TRBJ2-5; D may be TRBD2 (6 bases). The CDR3 runs 16 residues. V shed 4 bases and J shed 4 bases, with 20 bases lying between them. Germline V gene data show CDR1 as SGHRS and CDR2 as YFSETQ. CDR3 nucleotides: TGCGCCAGCAGCCTCATGTCCGGGGGAGCAGGAGAGACCCAGTACTTC. This translates into CASSLMSGGAGETQYF. Combining the CDR3 with reference TRBV5-1 and TRBJ2-5 gives the whole variable domain KAGVTQTPRYLIKTRGQQVTLSCSPISGHRSVSWYQQTPGQGLQFLFEYFSETQRNKGNFPGRFSGRQFSNSRSEMNVSTLELGDSALYLCASSLMSGGAGETQYFGPGTRLLVL.

This clonotype was seen repeatedly, ten times or more. The chain employs TRBV20-1 and TRBJ2-7, with D hard to call. The length of the CDR3 is 13 residues. The germline gives CDR1 DFQATT, CDR2 SNEGSKA (reference sequence). This CDR3 is CSAKPRQLHEQYF. DNA of the CDR3: TGCAGCGCCAAGCCCCGACAACTCCACGAGCAGTACTTC.

The rearrangement uses TRBV18 and TRBJ1-1; 7 positions agree with TRBD1. CDR3 length: 18 residues. V lost 3 bases to trimming and J lost 6 bases; unmatched junction nucleotides: 19. Germline assignment: CDR1 KGHSH and CDR2 LQKENI. The CDR3 DNA follows: TGTGCCAGCTCACCCCTTGACAGGGAATCTAGACTAAACGCTGAAGCTTTCTTT. The encoded protein is CASSPLDRESRLNAEAFF.

The V gene is TRBV12-3 or TRBV12-4, the J gene TRBJ2-7, with 7 positions matching TRBD1. The CDR3 is made up of 14 amino acids. V gave up 6 bases and J gave up 6 bases; unmatched junction bases: 11. The CDR3 nucleotides are TGTGCCAGCAGCCCCCGGACAGGCCGAGGCGAGCAGTACTTC. Its protein product is CASSPRTGRGEQYF.

This clonotype appeared many times. The junction and the germline gene differ at one end; a read error may be behind it. The V gene is TRBV5-1, the J gene TRBJ2-7; 11 nucleotides align to TRBD1. The CDR3 is made up of 14 amino acids. CDR1 and CDR2 from the germline V gene are SGHRS and YFSETQ. In nucleotides, the CDR3 is TGTGCCAGCTCCCGGACAGGGGGCAGCTACGAGCAGTACTTC. It specifies CASSRTGGSYEQYF.

This clonotype came up many times. The gene calls are TRBV10-3 and TRBJ2-1; no reliable D call. V dropped 6 bases and J dropped 7 bases, with 16 bases sitting between them. Germline V gene sequence: CDR1 ENHRY, CDR2 SYGVKD. This CDR3 is 14 amino acids long. The CDR3 nucleotides are TGTGCCATCAGGAGTAGTGGTTTTGGAAATGAGCAGTTCTTC. Its translation: CAIRSSGFGNEQFF.

The rearrangement links TRBV20-1 to TRBJ2-3; TRBD2 is a possible D gene (5 bases). The ends were cut back, 1 base at V and 14 bases at J, with 13 bases in the middle. Germline-derived CDR1 and CDR2 are DFQATT and SNEGSKA (reference sequence). The CDR3 extends over 11 amino acids. The CDR3 DNA follows: TGCAGTGCTAGAGCCTGGGAGTTGCGGTATTTT. This gives the protein CSARAWELRYF.

This clonotype was recorded at least ten times. The chain employs TRBV12-3 or TRBV12-4 and TRBJ2-1; the match to TRBD2 covers 10 bases. This CDR3 contains 15 residues. V lost 8 bases, J lost 3 bases, and 7 bases stayed unmatched. For the CDR3, the DNA is TGTGCCAGCTCCACTCTAGCGGGAGACTACAATGAGCAGTTCTTC. It specifies CASSTLAGDYNEQFF.

This clonotype occurred a few times. This chain joins TRBV20-1 and TRBJ2-7; no clear D gene. The CDR3 spans 13 residues. Trimming stripped 3 bases from V and 2 bases from J, with 11 bases between. Germline V CDR1 and CDR2: DFQATT, SNEGSKA (reference sequence). The chain's CDR3 is CSASSGSTYEQYF. DNA of the CDR3: TGCAGTGCTAGTTCCGGGTCCACCTACGAGCAGTACTTC.

This clonotype occurred a few times. The genes are TRBV6-5 and TRBJ1-1; weak D call: TRBD1 (6 bases). V was trimmed by 0 bases and J by 3 bases, leaving 8 bases between them. The germline gives CDR1 MNHEY, CDR2 SVGAGI. The length of the CDR3 is 14 residues. CDR3 sequence reads: CASSYSQGHTEAFF. The DNA of the CDR3 is TGTGCCAGCAGTTACTCCCAGGGGCACACTGAAGCTTTCTTT.

The sample holds many counts of this clonotype. The chain uses TRBV12-3 or TRBV12-4 and TRBJ1-1; D is uncertain. The CDR3 has 12 residues. Trimming took 1 base from V and 6 from J, leaving 6 bases between them. This CDR3 reads CASSLEDSEAFF. The CDR3 DNA reads TGTGCCAGCAGTTTAGAGGACTCTGAAGCTTTCTTT.

The chain couples TRBV20-1 to TRBJ2-7, with D possibly matching TRBD1 (5 bases). The V gene lost 4 bases and the J gene lost 0 bases, with 16 bases spanning the gap. The germline CDR1 and CDR2 sequences are DFQATT and SNEGSKA (reference sequence). The length of the CDR3 is 15 residues. CDR3 protein: CSAKVPRQFSYEQYF. The CDR3 DNA sequence: TGCAGTGCTAAGGTCCCCCGACAGTTCTCCTACGAGCAGTACTTC.

With regard to this clonotype: Relative to the germline gene, one junction end is altered; a read error may explain this. V and J are TRBV27 and TRBJ2-1; the D is unclear. Per the germline V gene, CDR1 is MNHEY and CDR2 is SMNVEV (reference sequence). The CDR3 runs to 14 residues. The CDR3 bases are TGTGCCAGCAGTTTAGGCCGGAACTACAATGGGCAGTTCTTC. Translated, it gives CASSLGRNYNGQFF.

Remarks on this clonotype: A read error may be the cause here, since a much bigger clone is one base away. DNA for the CDR3: TGCAGTGGTACCAGTCCCGGGACAGCCAACCACGAGCAGTACTTC. Amino acid sequence: CSGTSPGTANHEQYF. V usage is TRBV20-1 and J usage is TRBJ2-7, with 7 bases identical to TRBD1. With 7 bases clipped from V and 5 bases from J, the junction kept 17 bases outside the gene matches. CDR3 length: 15 amino acids. Germline V lookup: CDR1 DFQATT, CDR2 SNEGSKA (reference sequence).

V is TRBV12-3 or TRBV12-4 and J is TRBJ2-4; 12 bases are a match to TRBD2. V shed 6 bases and J 8 bases; nucleotides not matched to a gene: 8. The CDR3 has 15 amino acids. The CDR3 here is CASSPRLAGVYIQYF. The CDR3 bases are TGTGCCAGCAGCCCTCGACTAGCGGGAGTATACATTCAGTACTTC.

This clonotype has just a few counts. V is TRBV20-1 and J is TRBJ1-1; D unresolved. The CDR3 totals 14 residues. Germline V gene lookup returns CDR1 DFQATT and CDR2 SNEGSKA (reference sequence). Trimming cost V 3 bases and J 2 bases, with 13 bases left between them. The CDR3 protein is CSASPQSSNTEAFF. CDR3 nucleotide sequence: TGCAGTGCTAGCCCACAGAGTTCAAACACTGAAGCTTTCTTT.

A few counts support this clonotype. The chain combines TRBV10-3 with TRBJ1-5; D perhaps matches TRBD1 (5 bases). The CDR3 spans 15 residues. V was clipped by 4 bases and J by 6 bases, with 16 bases between them. From germline, CDR1 is ENHRY and CDR2 SYGVKD. CDR3 in DNA: TGTGCCATCAGTGGTGGGGCAGGGACCGGTCAGCCCCAGCATTTT. Translating it yields CAISGGAGTGQPQHF.

This clonotype has at least ten counts. The CDR3 sequence is CASSLGLGGADTQYF. CDR3 nucleotide sequence: TGCGCCAGCAGCTTGGGCCTAGGGGGCGCAGATACGCAGTATTTT. The V and J genes are TRBV5-1 and TRBJ2-3; 7 bases line up with TRBD1. There are 15 residues in the CDR3. With 0 bases clipped from V and 4 bases from J, the junction kept 5 bases outside the gene matches. The germline CDR1 and CDR2 sequences are SGHRS and YFSETQ.

This clonotype has more than one count but fewer than ten. The DNA of the CDR3 is TGTGCCAGCAGTTACGACTATACAGAAGCTGAGCAGTTCTTC. This sequence encodes CASSYDYTEAEQFF. The rearrangement uses TRBV6-5 and TRBJ2-1, with D possibly TRBD2 on 5 matching bases. The germline V and J ends were trimmed by 2 bases and 9 bases, with 14 bases remaining between them. The germline V gene has CDR1 MNHEY and CDR2 SVGAGI. This CDR3 is built from 14 residues.